Sequencing of this TCR beta chain was carried out in a study of cytomegalovirus exposure and HLA in healthy donors. PCR was performed using 60 Vbeta and 13 Jbeta primers. Libraries were prepared by immunoSEQ multiplex PCR; TCRdb keeps only in-frame clonotypes and omits some of them. The sample table sets out under 65,000 clones. This TCR came from a woman in her 40s in good health and CMV-seronegative. Input material: PBMCs.

The chain's CDR3 is CASSIRQGQYEQYF. CDR3 nucleotides: TGCGCCAGCAGCATACGACAGGGTCAGTACGAGCAGTACTTC. The chain is built from TRBV5-1 and TRBJ2-7, with 7 positions matching TRBD1. Germline CDR1 and CDR2: SGHRS and YFSETQ. V shed 4 bases and J 4 bases; nucleotides not matched to a gene: 8. This CDR3 region has 14 residues. The entire variable domain, with the rest obtained from reference TRBV5-1 and TRBJ2-7, is as follows: KAGVTQTPRYLIKTRGQQVTLSCSPISGHRSVSWYQQTPGQGLQFLFEYFSETQRNKGNFPGRFSGRQFSNSRSEMNVSTLELGDSALYLCASSIRQGQYEQYFGPGTRLTVT.